The 16 T cell receptor beta chains given below trace back to one sample, sequenced in a study of regulatory T cells in long-lasting Graves disease. Both iRepertoire HTBI primers and Arm-PCR of CDR3 regions were used to build the TCR beta libraries. From the multiplex PCR reads, TCRdb called clonotypes with MiXCR, one entry per CDR3 protein. This table has roughly 450,000 distinct CDR3 sequences, about 20% appearing once. Documented time point: persistent/refractory GD, antithyroid drugs over 5 years with positive TRAb. PBMC-extracted RNA yielded the TCR library. The sequencing here drew on peripheral blood mononuclear cells (PBMCs), taken when the disease was refractory, from a patient treated with antithyroid drugs. These TCRs come from a female donor with Graves disease.

The sample holds many counts of this clonotype. The chain has TRBV12-3 or TRBV12-4 and TRBJ2-5; TRBD2 agrees at 7 bases. The CDR3 runs 16 residues. V lost 5 bases and J lost 5; bases outside the gene matches: 14. The CDR3 DNA reads as TGTGCCAGCAGTCCGCGGTACGGGACTACTTATGAGACCCAGTACTTC. This sequence encodes CASSPRYGTTYETQYF.

As regards this clonotype: A much larger clone lies a single base off, so this may be a read error. This chain joins TRBV18 and TRBJ2-5, with D unclear. This CDR3 spans 14 amino acids. The V end was cut by 3 bases, the J end by 7 bases, with 15 bases between. Germline CDR1 and CDR2: KGHSH and LQKENI. The CDR3 here is CASSPAVVTGTQYF. In DNA form, the CDR3 reads TGTGCCAGCTCACCGGCGGTGGTTACGGGGACCCAGTACTTC.

This clonotype was seen a few times. The chain combines TRBV12-3 or TRBV12-4 with TRBJ1-5, with D unresolved. Between the trimmed V and J ends, which lost 5 bases and 4 bases, there was a span of 15 bases. The CDR3 is 15 residues long. CDR3 nucleotides: TGTGCCAGCAGTGCCCTCCGGGATCTAAATCAGCCCCAGCATTTT. As protein: CASSALRDLNQPQHF.

This clonotype came up many times. V gene TRBV27 combines with J gene TRBJ1-1, with D perhaps TRBD1 (6 bases). CDR1 MNHEY and CDR2 SMNVEV come from the germline V gene (reference sequence). V shed 3 bases and J shed 6 bases, with 23 bases lying between them. The CDR3 has 17 residues. The CDR3 here is CASSFGSRGGLVAEAFF. The CDR3 region has the DNA TGTGCCAGCAGTTTTGGGAGCAGGGGTGGGCTTGTCGCTGAAGCTTTCTTT.

This clonotype was picked up many times. The rearrangement links TRBV20-1 to TRBJ2-3; TRBD1 matches 7 bases. Looked up from germline, CDR1 is DFQATT and CDR2 is SNEGSKA (reference sequence). The CDR3 has 12 amino acids. CDR3 in amino acids: CRVGQGTDTQYF. The CDR3 region has the DNA TGCAGGGTCGGACAGGGCACAGATACGCAGTATTTT.

At least ten counts were recorded for this clonotype. In nucleotides, the CDR3 is TGTGCCAGCAGCTCAAGGAGGGGCGGGACTGAAGCTTTCTTT. Translation gives CASSSRRGGTEAFF. This chain connects TRBV12-3 or TRBV12-4 to TRBJ1-1; the D gene is possibly TRBD1 (5 bases). Between the trimmed V and J ends, which lost 6 bases and 5 bases, there was a span of 16 bases. The CDR3 spans 14 residues.

This chain joins TRBV7-2 and TRBJ2-3; 15 bases fit TRBD2. Germline lookup yields CDR1 SGHTA and CDR2 FQGNSA. The CDR3 covers 20 residues. Germline trimming cut 5 bases from V and 3 bases from J; bases unmatched to any gene: 15. CDR3 sequence: CASSTGTSGRSTLLTDTQYF. CDR3 sequence (DNA): TGTGCCAGCAGCACCGGGACTAGCGGGAGGAGTACACTGTTGACAGATACGCAGTATTTT.

This clonotype was counted a few times. The chain uses TRBV7-6 and TRBJ2-5, with D maybe TRBD2 (5 bases). Germline lookup yields CDR1 SGHVS and CDR2 FNYEAQ. The V end was cut by 1 base, the J end by 2 bases, with 17 bases between. This CDR3 is 17 amino acids long. CDR3 DNA sequence: TGTGCCAGCAGCTTAGGCCTAGGAGGTATGCGTCAAGAGACCCAGTACTTC. It specifies CASSLGLGGMRQETQYF.

This clonotype has a single count. The chain couples TRBV20-1 to TRBJ2-7, with 7 bases lining up with TRBD1. Germline V CDR1 and CDR2: DFQATT, SNEGSKA (reference sequence). CDR3 length: 13 amino acids. V dropped 5 bases and J dropped 1; count of bases not matched to a gene: 5. The CDR3 region is CSAAGTVSYEQYF. DNA for the CDR3: TGCAGTGCTGCCGGGACAGTATCCTACGAGCAGTACTTC.

This clonotype was seen ten or more times. The chain joins TRBV3-1 to TRBJ2-5, with TRBD2 as a possible D gene (5 bases). V gave up 1 base and J gave up 2 bases, with 11 bases separating them. CDR1 is LGHDT, CDR2 YNNKEL, per germline (reference sequence). CDR3 length equals 15 residues. Here the CDR3 reads CASSQVVRAQETQYF. The CDR3 DNA reads TGTGCCAGCAGCCAAGTCGTGCGGGCACAAGAGACCCAGTACTTC.

At least ten counts were recorded for this clonotype. The rearrangement uses TRBV12-3 or TRBV12-4 and TRBJ2-7; D is perhaps TRBD1 (6 bases). The CDR3 is made up of 14 amino acids. Trimming removed 3 bases at V and 2 bases at J, with 11 bases between. CDR3 residues: CASSLSGTPYEQYF. CDR3 in DNA: TGTGCCAGCAGTTTGTCCGGGACACCCTACGAGCAGTACTTC.

This clonotype was counted between two and nine times. The rearrangement links TRBV6-2 or TRBV6-3 to TRBJ2-7, with D maybe TRBD1 (5 bases). From germline, CDR1 is MNHEY and CDR2 SVGEGT. Deletions cut 6 bases from V and 0 bases from J, with 15 bases between. This CDR3 spans 15 amino acids. The CDR3 DNA is TGTGCCAGCAGCCCTTCCCGACAGCTCTCCTACGAGCAGTACTTC. Translation gives CASSPSRQLSYEQYF.

The chain couples TRBV6-1 to TRBJ2-1; D gene unclear. V was clipped by 5 bases and J by 10 bases, with 15 bases between them. The CDR3 extends over 13 amino acids. Germline V gene lookup returns CDR1 MNHNS and CDR2 SASEGT. In DNA, the CDR3 is TGTGCCAGCAGTCACGGGCTCCACGACGAGCAGTTCTTC. Translated: CASSHGLHDEQFF.

This clonotype occurred many times. The chain recombines TRBV28 with TRBJ1-1; TRBD1 aligns across 7 bases. Per the germline V gene, CDR1 is MDHEN and CDR2 is SYDVKM. V lost 5 bases to trimming and J lost 0 bases; unmatched junction nucleotides: 9. The CDR3 has 16 amino acids. In DNA form, the CDR3 reads TGTGCCAGCAGTCATTACAGGGGAGGGATGAACACTGAAGCTTTCTTT. Protein: CASSHYRGGMNTEAFF.

This chain links TRBV29-1 with TRBJ1-2; D possibly corresponds to TRBD1 (6 bases). Trimming took 6 bases from V and 4 from J, leaving 15 bases between them. Germline lookup yields CDR1 SQVTM and CDR2 ANQGSEA. CDR3 length: 13 residues. CDR3 DNA sequence: TGCAGCGTGGGTCCTGGCAGGGGCTATGGCTACACCTTC. It encodes CSVGPGRGYGYTF.

At least ten counts were recorded for this clonotype. J is TRBJ2-7 and V is TRBV28; 11 bases align to TRBD2. The CDR3 spans 16 residues. CDR1 is MDHEN and CDR2 is SYDVKM in the germline V gene. J was trimmed by 2 bases and V by 3 bases; bases with no gene match: 6. The CDR3 DNA follows: TGTGCCAGCAGTTTCGGGACTAGCGGAACTACCTACGAGCAGTACTTC. Its translation is CASSFGTSGTTYEQYF.